The clone carrying this T cell receptor beta chain was counted ten times or more. Its antigen is not known. Other DNA sequences within the sample encode an identical CDR3. Patients underwent thyroid surgery, and none had received any treatment before it. The data were taken from a study of metastatic and nonmetastatic thyroid tumors. Across the study: Both malignant and benign thyroid patients supplied peripheral blood and tumor or nodule tissue samples, across which the repertoires of these patients were then compared. Findings of the study overall: Reported TCR beta diversity, measured in blood and tumor, was significantly higher for malignant thyroid tumors than for benign nodules.

Germline lookup yields CDR1 KGHDR and CDR2 SFDVKD. Between the trimmed V and J ends, which lost 1 base and 3 bases, there was a span of 8 bases. This CDR3 is 15 amino acids long. Authors' data handling: Clinicopathological groups differed in CDR3, with these differences serving to build a distant-metastasis classifier for papillary thyroid cancer. TCRdb re-called the PCR reads through MiXCR. TCRdb, not the original authors, processed these V and J calls. Among roughly 40,000 clones listed, 20% to 30% were seen once. V is TRBV24-1 and J is TRBJ2-2, with TRBD1 as a possible D gene (5 bases). The sequenced sample was tumor tissue. The source of this sequence is a female donor with papillary thyroid cancer or a benign thyroid nodule (not recorded which). Some clones in this sample may be carry-over from other donors' samples. CDR3 protein: CATSDLARDTGELFF. CDR3 nucleotides: TGTGCCACCAGTGATTTAGCCAGGGACACCGGGGAGCTGTTTTTT.